This TCR beta chain is drawn from a study of cytomegalovirus exposure and HLA in healthy donors. Overall study: A preliminary data release comprised 70 million to 95 million unique TCRs obtained from HLA-typed donors.

Primers for the PCR totalled 60 Vbeta and 13 Jbeta. Generated by immunoSEQ multiplex PCR, the TCRdb table keeps only in-frame clones and is missing some. The profile shows about 94,000 clones, roughly 86% of them singletons. As to this clone: Antigen specificity is unknown.

The donors, nominally healthy at sampling, likely had unrecorded immune exposures. The CDR3 length is 13 residues. Between the trimmed V and J ends, which lost 3 bases and 4 bases, there was a span of 7 bases. The germline V gene has CDR1 SGHVS and CDR2 FQNEAQ. Study-wide points: In presence/absence analyses, roughly uniform sequencing depth across donors was assumed. 15,000 to 20,000 TCR beta sequences were associated with HLA alleles at 0.05 false discovery rate in a later analysis.

The sequence was obtained from a human donor in good health. Sequencing used PBMCs. The chain recombines TRBV7-8 with TRBJ2-1; D is unclear. The CDR3 protein is CASSFSPYNEQFF. The CDR3 bases are TGTGCCAGCAGCTTTAGTCCGTACAATGAGCAGTTCTTC.